The 21 T cell receptor beta chains given below trace back to one sample, sequenced in a study of cytomegalovirus exposure and HLA in healthy donors. Primers: 60 Vbeta forward and 13 Jbeta reverse. Data came from immunoSEQ multiplex PCR; TCRdb stores just in-frame clones and leaves some out. The sample carries 100,000 to 150,000 clones, roughly 80% recorded once. The material sequenced was PBMCs. The receptor set was obtained from a female donor in good health and CMV-seronegative.

There are a few counts of this clone. The chain recombines TRBV6-1 with TRBJ1-1; 8 positions agree with TRBD1. Trimming cost V 8 bases and J 5 bases; bases outside gene matches: 7. The length of the CDR3 is 13 residues. Germline V gene sequence: CDR1 MNHNS, CDR2 SASEGT. CDR3 nucleotide sequence: TGTGCCAGCCGGACAGGGCAGTATACTGAAGCTTTCTTT. Translating gives CASRTGQYTEAFF.

To note about this clone: At one end the junction does not follow the germline gene, possibly because of a read error. The CDR3, as DNA: TGTGCCAGCAGCCAAGAACCAGGAATCGGGACAGGTACGCAGTATTTT. This encodes CASSQEPGIGTGTQYF. V is TRBV7-3 and J is TRBJ2-3; 8 bases match TRBD1. The CDR3 runs to 16 residues. CDR1 and CDR2 (germline): SGHTA, FQGTGA.

This chain's CDR3 is CASSYSRGALMELFF. CDR3 nucleotides: TGTGCCAGCAGTTACTCGCGGGGGGCGCTTATGGAACTGTTTTTT. This rearrangement joins TRBV6-5 to TRBJ1-4; maybe TRBD1 (6 bases). CDR1 and CDR2 from the germline V gene are MNHEY and SVGAGI. The CDR3 spans 15 residues. V was shortened by 0 bases and J by 12 bases, with 17 bases between the two germline ends.

This chain links TRBV18 with TRBJ2-5; 7 bases are a match to TRBD2. CDR1 KGHSH and CDR2 LQKENI come from the germline V gene. This CDR3 spans 14 amino acids. V dropped 6 bases and J dropped 1; count of bases not matched to a gene: 5. The CDR3 reads CASSPTSSQETQYF. CDR3 nucleotides: TGTGCCAGCTCGCCGACTAGCTCCCAAGAGACCCAGTACTTC.

The chain employs TRBV7-2 and TRBJ2-7; 8 positions agree with TRBD1. V trimming: 6 bases; J trimming: 3 bases; junction bases outside the gene matches: 7. Looked up from germline, CDR1 is SGHTA and CDR2 is FQGNSA. CDR3 length: 14 amino acids. CDR3 DNA: TGTGCCAGCAGTCGGACAGGGTTTGTCTACGAGCAGTACTTC. It translates to CASSRTGFVYEQYF.

The chain joins TRBV27 to TRBJ2-5; TRBD1 might be the D (6 bases). With 1 base removed from V and 1 base from J, the gap between germline ends came to 10 bases. CDR1 MNHEY and CDR2 SMNVEV come from the germline V gene (reference sequence). This CDR3 region has 15 residues. CDR3 in DNA: TGTGCCAGCAGTTTATACGGACAGATCCAAGAGACCCAGTACTTC. Amino acids: CASSLYGQIQETQYF.

This clone has just one count. The chain links TRBV25-1 to TRBJ2-3; 13 bases line up with TRBD2. Germline V gives CDR1 MGHDK, CDR2 SYGVNS. The CDR3 totals 17 residues. Trimming took 4 bases from V and 5 from J; bases not matched to a gene: 9. CDR3 region: CASSVTSGRSAGDTQYF. The CDR3 coding sequence is TGTGCCAGCAGTGTGACTAGCGGGAGGTCCGCGGGAGATACGCAGTATTTT.

This clone occurred a few times. The V and J genes are TRBV5-1 and TRBJ2-3; 9 bases align to TRBD2. Germline V gene sequence: CDR1 SGHRS, CDR2 YFSETQ. V lost 1 base to trimming and J lost 3 bases; unmatched junction nucleotides: 12. This CDR3 comprises 18 residues. The CDR3 nucleotides are TGCGCCAGCAGCTTGCAGGTGGTGCGGGAGGGAGGAACAGATACGCAGTATTTT. Protein sequence: CASSLQVVREGGTDTQYF.

The chain couples TRBV6-5 to TRBJ2-7; 10 nucleotides agree with TRBD2. Germline V CDR1 and CDR2: MNHEY, SVGAGI. This CDR3 comprises 14 residues. V gave up 6 bases and J gave up 4 bases; unmatched junction bases: 6. The CDR3 here is CASSPGTSAYEQYF. The CDR3 nucleotides read TGTGCCAGCAGCCCTGGGACTAGCGCGTACGAGCAGTACTTC.

The rearrangement joins TRBV6-4 to TRBJ2-1, with 9 nucleotides matching TRBD2. From germline, CDR1 is MRHNA and CDR2 SNTAGT. The V and J ends lost 2 bases and 5 bases, in that order; junction bases with no gene match: 4. This CDR3 has 15 amino acids. CDR3 sequence: CASSDKASGNNEQFF. The DNA for the CDR3 is TGTGCCAGCAGTGACAAGGCTAGCGGGAACAATGAGCAGTTCTTC.

The chain is built from TRBV4-2 and TRBJ2-1; TRBD2 agrees at 10 bases. The junction had 11 bases not matched to a gene; V was cut back by 0 bases and J by 9 bases. Germline-derived CDR1 and CDR2 are LGHNA and YNFKEQ. CDR3 length equals 17 residues. The CDR3 is CASSQDFSSGRLGEQFF. CDR3 nucleotides: TGTGCCAGCAGCCAAGATTTCTCTAGCGGGAGACTGGGTGAGCAGTTCTTC.

V usage is TRBV7-3 and J usage is TRBJ2-7; 10 bases agree with TRBD2. CDR3 size: 17 residues. Trimming cost V 8 bases and J 2 bases; bases outside gene matches: 15. Looked up from germline, CDR1 is SGHTA and CDR2 is FQGTGA. The CDR3 sequence is CASGQLAGLSPAYEQYF. The CDR3 bases are TGTGCCAGCGGCCAACTAGCGGGACTATCCCCTGCCTACGAGCAGTACTTC.

The chain has TRBV27 and TRBJ1-1; no definite D call. Trimming left V 6 bases short and J 5 bases short, with 10 bases between. Germline assignment: CDR1 MNHEY and CDR2 SMNVEV (reference sequence). The CDR3 totals 12 residues. CDR3 nucleotide sequence: TGTGCCAGCAGCCGTATCGGGACTGAAGCTTTCTTT. It translates to CASSRIGTEAFF.

The chain employs TRBV7-8 and TRBJ1-5; maybe TRBD1 (6 bases). V lost 2 bases, J lost 1 base, and 12 bases lay in between. This CDR3 has 16 residues. Germline V gene sequence: CDR1 SGHVS, CDR2 FQNEAQ. The DNA of the CDR3 is TGTGCCAGCAGCTTAAATTCGGGGGGCAGCAATCAGCCCCAGCATTTT. Translating it yields CASSLNSGGSNQPQHF.

The rearrangement links TRBV27 to TRBJ1-1, with 7 positions matching TRBD1. Germline V gene lookup returns CDR1 MNHEY and CDR2 SMNVEV (reference sequence). J gave up 5 bases and V 6 bases, and 9 bases lay outside the gene matches. CDR3 length: 14 residues. The CDR3 region has the DNA TGTGCCAGCAGGCGCCGACAGGGATGGACTGAAGCTTTCTTT. It encodes CASRRRQGWTEAFF.

The CDR3 here is CASSLTLNNEQFF. The CDR3 DNA reads TGTGCCAGCAGCTTAACGTTAAACAATGAGCAGTTCTTC. The chain uses TRBV7-3 and TRBJ2-1; no clear D. This CDR3 has 13 residues. Germline V gives CDR1 SGHTA, CDR2 FQGTGA. With 0 bases removed from V and 5 bases from J, the gap between germline ends came to 5 bases.

V gene TRBV6-5 combines with J gene TRBJ2-2; 7 bases agree with TRBD1. The CDR3 length is 14 residues. Germline CDR1 and CDR2: MNHEY and SVGAGI. V shed 6 bases, J shed 5 bases, and the junction held 6 bases outside the gene matches. CDR3 region: CASSQNRGTGELFF. DNA for the CDR3: TGTGCCAGCAGCCAGAACAGGGGAACCGGGGAGCTGTTTTTT.

The chain joins TRBV10-3 to TRBJ1-1, with D perhaps matching TRBD1 (6 bases). CDR1 ENHRY and CDR2 SYGVKD come from the germline V gene. The CDR3 has 14 residues. The V end lost 6 bases, the J end lost 2 bases, and 13 bases lay between the germline ends. The CDR3 sequence: CAIRFGGLNTEAFF. The CDR3 nucleotides are TGTGCCATCAGGTTTGGGGGCCTCAACACTGAAGCTTTCTTT.

V and J are TRBV6-5 and TRBJ2-7, with TRBD2 as a possible D gene (6 bases). This CDR3 contains 15 residues. Between the trimmed V and J ends, which lost 0 bases and 3 bases, there was a span of 12 bases. The germline V gene has CDR1 MNHEY and CDR2 SVGAGI. This CDR3 reads CASSYSLGGGYEQYF. The CDR3 nucleotides read TGTGCCAGCAGTTACTCTCTGGGGGGAGGCTACGAGCAGTACTTC.

V is TRBV27 and J is TRBJ2-1; TRBD1 might be the D (5 bases). The V gene lost 4 bases and the J gene lost 3 bases, with 7 bases spanning the gap. Germline assignment: CDR1 MNHEY and CDR2 SMNVEV (reference sequence). This CDR3 contains 13 residues. The CDR3 region is CASSSDIYNEQFF. The CDR3 DNA reads TGTGCCAGCAGTTCGGACATCTACAATGAGCAGTTCTTC.

This chain links TRBV2 with TRBJ1-1; tentatively, D is TRBD1 (6 bases). The germline V gene encodes CDR1 SNHLY and CDR2 FYNNEI. Trimming took 2 bases from V and 0 from J, leaving 7 bases between them. CDR3 length equals 14 residues. The CDR3 sequence: CASSERGMNTEAFF. The CDR3 DNA follows: TGTGCCAGCAGTGAAAGGGGGATGAACACTGAAGCTTTCTTT.